The TCR beta chain described here comes from a study of OX40 agonist ivuxolimab in advanced cancers. About the research overall: People in dose escalation had one of these cancers: hepatocellular carcinoma, melanoma, renal cell or head and neck cancer. Partial responses were achieved by three patients, one with hepatocellular carcinoma and two with cutaneous melanoma. Study-level points and caveats: Dose levels from 0.1 to 3.0 mg/kg saw CD4+ and CD8+ blood T cells expand clonally by week 6.

The data were produced by immunoSEQ multiplex PCR, yet TCRdb's version contains in-frame clones alone and is incomplete. The data show around 100,000 clones, with approximately 89% seen just once and around 0.16% held by the top ten. Drawing of blood for sampling happened at baseline, at cycle 4 day 1, and at cycle 7 day 1. In regard to this clone: No antigen is known for it.

Trimming left V 1 base short and J 6 bases short, with 10 bases between. The CDR3 is 14 residues long. Germline V lookup: CDR1 MGHRA, CDR2 YSYEKL. The J gene is TRBJ2-1, the V gene TRBV4-1, with a tentative D call TRBD1 (7 bases). The sample in question was CD4+ or CD8+ T cells sorted from blood, obtained in a trial of the OX40 agonist ivuxolimab. The TCR was taken from an adult with an advanced solid tumor such as melanoma, head and neck, liver or kidney cancer. The CDR3 DNA is TGCGCCAGCAGCCAAGCGCAGGGGGGCAATGAGCAGTTCTTC. Translated, it gives CASSQAQGGNEQFF.